These T cell receptor beta chains were read from a single sample in a study of cytomegalovirus exposure and HLA in healthy donors. The table came from immunoSEQ multiplex PCR; TCRdb's copy has only in-frame clones and leaves some out. The sample includes approximately 150,000 clones, more than 75% of them seen just once. Sequenced sample: PBMCs. The receptors here all came from a man between 18 and 29 years old in good health and CMV-seropositive. Each CDR3 is given with its conserved first and last residue. The order of the fields is V gene, clone size, CDR3 protein. A clone size is listed for some rows: how often the clone was seen (once, few, many), or a class if it is expanded.

>TRBV7-8|.
CASSFSSRGGLGELFF
>TRBV9|.
CASSRAPGELLSGNTIYF
>TRBV25-1|.
CASSRTSGGAVDQFF
>TRBV7-9|.
CSSSPGQFYGYTF
>TRBV29-1|.
CSVEESVASEQYF
>TRBV5-1|.
CASSLYGRVLTEAFF
>TRBV19|.
CASSIAQGSYGYTF
>TRBV11-2|.
CASSLGTGRTQYF
>TRBV6-5|.
CASGPINTEAFF
>TRBV2|.
CASTPTSVHTGELFF
>TRBV7-9|.
CSGGATSEQYF
>TRBV5-4|once
CASSYQGAEAFF
>TRBV10-1|.
CASSELGGPYNEQFF
>TRBV15|.
CATSRDMGSTYEQYF
>TRBV29-1|once
CSAGEQQSTNNYGYTF
>TRBV27|.
CASFRGGATEAFF
>TRBV5-4|.
CASSLAGTEGYEQYF
>TRBV5-1|.
CASSLDVGSRGNTIYF
>TRBV19|.
CASSIQGREETQYF
>TRBV7-2|.
CASSLARASGRARELFF
>TRBV29-1|few
CSVDNSGAGETQYF
>TRBV2|.
CASSDGKRQPQHF
>TRBV10-1|.
CASSESWTTGETQYF
>TRBV4-3|.
CASSLNRVTDSTNEKLFF
>TRBV5-4|.
CASSRDRGGEQAEAFF
>TRBV29-1|.
CSASDRFAQPQHF
>TRBV5-8|few
CASSPPGTAFSGANVLTF
>TRBV13|.
CASSVERGAGPSYNEQFF
>TRBV19|.
CARKWDRVGYTF
>TRBV6-1|once
CASSEVGSYNSPLHF
>TRBV7-9|.
CASSRREEQFF
>TRBV7-9|.
CSSSSTENTEAFF
>TRBV10-3|.
CAISGGSHDEQYF
>TRBV18|.
CASSPEGGPHGYTF
>TRBV7-9|.
CSSSSMGGGRAWYEQYF
>TRBV7-2|.
CASSARQGSSGNTIYF
>TRBV6-6|.
CASSYFSRGDYGYTF
>TRBV5-6|.
CASSFQVQDEQYF
>TRBV7-3|.
CASSLTGRGDGGTTQYF
>TRBV9|once
CASSVDTNYGYTF
>TRBV9|.
CASSVGSGTEAFF
>TRBV30|.
CAWTVGQGNTEAFF
>TRBV6-5|.
CASSYSKGSSEFF
>TRBV9|.
CASSVVVSWGQGDGYTF
>TRBV29-1|.
CSVNPSSYNEQFF
>TRBV28|.
CATQTSGGENTGELFF
>TRBV19|few
CASSIAGANYEQYF
>TRBV9|.
CASSVSEGWNQPQHF
>TRBV13|.
CASSLAAGEETQYF
>TRBV6-1|.
CASSGIEDSPLHF
>TRBV5-1|once
CASSLETGRAQYF
>TRBV2|.
CASSEGQLYSGANVLTF
>TRBV19|once
CASSTVDRTNEKLFF